The source of this T cell receptor (beta chain) is a study of OX40 agonist ivuxolimab in advanced cancers. Study results and caveats: Clonal expansion was seen in CD4+ and CD8+ blood T cells by week 6 at 0.1 to 3.0 mg/kg.

Autoimmune disease history or systemic immunosuppression meant exclusion. In the case of this clone: Its target is not known.

The CDR3 totals 15 residues. V was trimmed by 8 bases and J by 4 bases, leaving 21 bases between them. CDR1 is MNHEY and CDR2 is SVGAGI in the germline V gene. The table came from immunoSEQ multiplex PCR; TCRdb's copy has only in-frame clones and leaves some out. This sample has tens of thousands of clones, with roughly 88% found just once. The chain is built from TRBV6-5 and TRBJ2-7; D call uncertain. The source material was CD4+ or CD8+ T cells sorted from blood, sampled in a trial of the OX40 agonist ivuxolimab. The receptor was derived from an adult with an advanced solid tumor such as melanoma, head and neck, liver or kidney cancer. CDR3 DNA sequence: TGTGCCAGCTCGATTAGGTCTGGGCCCCCTTACGAGCAGTACTTC. It codes for CASSIRSGPPYEQYF.